What follows are 3 T cell receptor beta chains derived from one specimen sequenced in a study of cytomegalovirus exposure and HLA in healthy donors. TCRdb's table, derived via immunoSEQ multiplex PCR, lists solely in-frame clones and lacks some. The sample lists 100,000 or so clones; approximately 95% were seen once. Sequenced input: PBMCs. The receptors derive from a woman under 30 in good health and CMV-seronegative.

The CDR3: CAISESGPRNTEAFF. As DNA, the CDR3 is TGTGCCATCAGTGAGTCTGGGCCGAGAAACACTGAAGCTTTCTTT. The V and J genes are TRBV10-3 and TRBJ1-1; D remains ambiguous. The germline CDR1 and CDR2 sequences are ENHRY and SYGVKD. V gave up 0 bases and J gave up 2 bases, with 10 bases separating them. The CDR3 runs to 15 residues.

The chain carries TRBV5-5 and TRBJ2-7; weak D call: TRBD2 (5 bases). Trimming took off 7 bases at V and 3 bases at J, with 11 bases between the two ends. The CDR3 runs 12 residues. Germline V lookup: CDR1 SGHKS, CDR2 YYEKEE (reference sequence). CDR3 in amino acids: CASEGPHYEQYF. The CDR3 bases are TGTGCCAGCGAGGGCCCCCACTACGAGCAGTACTTC.

The rearrangement joins TRBV18 to TRBJ2-5, with a tentative D call TRBD2 (5 bases). V was trimmed by 6 bases and J by 2 bases, leaving 25 bases between them. The length of the CDR3 is 18 residues. Germline loops: CDR1 KGHSH, CDR2 LQKENI. The DNA for the CDR3 is TGTGCCAGCTCTTCCTCCGTTTTCGAGCGGTCGATACAAGAGACCCAGTACTTC. Protein: CASSSSVFERSIQETQYF.